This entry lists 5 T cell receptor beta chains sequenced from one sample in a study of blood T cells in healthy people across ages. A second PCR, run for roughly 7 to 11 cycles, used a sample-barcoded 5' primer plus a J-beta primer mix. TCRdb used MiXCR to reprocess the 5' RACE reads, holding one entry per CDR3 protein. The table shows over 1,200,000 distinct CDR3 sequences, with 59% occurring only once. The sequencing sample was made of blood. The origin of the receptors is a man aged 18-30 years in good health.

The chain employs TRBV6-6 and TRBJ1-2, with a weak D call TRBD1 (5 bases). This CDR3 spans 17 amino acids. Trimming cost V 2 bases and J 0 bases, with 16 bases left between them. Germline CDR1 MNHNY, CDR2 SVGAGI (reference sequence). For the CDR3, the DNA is TGTGCCAGCAGTTACCGAGGGGTTAATGGGCCTAACTATGGCTACACCTTC. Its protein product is CASSYRGVNGPNYGYTF.

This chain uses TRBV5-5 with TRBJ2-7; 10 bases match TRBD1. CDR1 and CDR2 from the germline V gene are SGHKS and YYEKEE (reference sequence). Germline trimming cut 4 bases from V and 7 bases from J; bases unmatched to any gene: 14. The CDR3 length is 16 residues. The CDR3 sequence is CASSTSGTGVYNEQYF. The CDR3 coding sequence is TGTGCCAGCAGCACATCCGGGACAGGGGTATACAATGAGCAGTACTTC.

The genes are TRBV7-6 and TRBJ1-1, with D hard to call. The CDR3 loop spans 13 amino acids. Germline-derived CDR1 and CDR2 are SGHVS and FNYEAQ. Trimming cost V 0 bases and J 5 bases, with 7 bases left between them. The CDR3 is CASSLARKTEAFF. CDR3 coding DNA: TGTGCCAGCAGCTTAGCGCGGAAAACTGAAGCTTTCTTT.

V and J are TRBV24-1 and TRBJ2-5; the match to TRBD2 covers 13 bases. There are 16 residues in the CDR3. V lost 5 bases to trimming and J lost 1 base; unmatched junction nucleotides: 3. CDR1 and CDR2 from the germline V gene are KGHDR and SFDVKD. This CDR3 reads CATSGGTSGAQETQYF. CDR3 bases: TGTGCCACCAGTGGCGGGACTAGCGGGGCCCAAGAGACCCAGTACTTC.

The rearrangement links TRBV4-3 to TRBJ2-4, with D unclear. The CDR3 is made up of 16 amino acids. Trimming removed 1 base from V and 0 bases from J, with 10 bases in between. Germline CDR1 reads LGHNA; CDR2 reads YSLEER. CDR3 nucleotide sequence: TGCGCCAGCAGCCAAGCAATTAGCCTAGCCAAAAACATTCAGTACTTC. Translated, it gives CASSQAISLAKNIQYF.